These 30 T cell receptor beta chains were sequenced from one sample in a study of cytomegalovirus exposure and HLA in healthy donors. Primers: 60 Vbeta forward and 13 Jbeta reverse. Clones were read by immunoSEQ multiplex PCR, and TCRdb kept only the in-frame ones, dropping some. The sample lists 150,000 or so clones, 73% occurring once. The sample taken for sequencing was PBMCs. Receptor source: a woman aged 18-29 years in good health and CMV-seronegative.

The J gene is TRBJ1-4, the V gene TRBV15, with D possibly matching TRBD1 (5 bases). The CDR3 extends over 15 amino acids. CDR1 and CDR2 from the germline V gene are LNHNV and YYDKDF (reference sequence). Trimming removed 1 base at V and 3 bases at J, with 9 bases between. The CDR3 coding sequence is TGTGCCACCAGCAGAGTTCACAGGCCTAATGAAAAACTGTTTTTT. Translating gives CATSRVHRPNEKLFF.

The chain joins TRBV6-1 to TRBJ2-5; a possible D gene is TRBD2 (5 bases). Germline V gives CDR1 MNHNS, CDR2 SASEGT. This CDR3 contains 15 residues. V lost 3 bases and J lost 4, with 15 bases in between. CDR3 in amino acids: CASSDAGLGGETQYF. As DNA, the CDR3 is TGTGCCAGCAGTGACGCCGGTCTTGGAGGAGAGACCCAGTACTTC.

The chain is built from TRBV5-8 and TRBJ2-5; weak D call: TRBD1 (5 bases). The CDR3 has 13 residues. Trimming left V 10 bases short and J 4 bases short, with 17 bases between. CDR1 and CDR2 from the germline V gene are SGHTS and YDEGEE. CDR3 amino acids: CAGARAPRETQYF. DNA for the CDR3: TGTGCCGGGGCCAGGGCCCCGAGAGAGACCCAGTACTTC.

The CDR3 here is CAVPRGAEQYV. CDR3 DNA sequence: TGTGCCGTCCCCCGGGGGGCCGAGCAGTACGTC. The chain is built from TRBV2 and TRBJ2-7; TRBD2 is a possible D gene (7 bases). This CDR3 is 11 amino acids long. Between the trimmed V and J ends, which lost 11 bases and 6 bases, there was a span of 14 bases. Germline values: CDR1 SNHLY, CDR2 FYNNEI.

The chain uses TRBV5-8 and TRBJ2-7, with a tentative D call TRBD1 (5 bases). There are 12 residues in the CDR3. Trimming took off 4 bases at V and 6 bases at J, with 11 bases between the two ends. Germline-derived CDR1 and CDR2 are SGHTS and YDEGEE. The CDR3 DNA sequence: TGTGCCAGCAGCCCCACAGGACCCGAGCAGTACTTC. It specifies CASSPTGPEQYF.

The chain has TRBV10-1 and TRBJ2-2, with unresolved D. V lost 4 bases and J 4 bases, leaving 7 bases between the germline ends. The CDR3 is 13 residues long. Looked up from germline, CDR1 is WNHNN and CDR2 is SYGVQD (reference sequence). CDR3 bases: TGCGCCAGCAGTGGACTGATCACCGGGGAGCTGTTTTTT. It yields the protein CASSGLITGELFF.

As for this clone: A read error may produce the germline difference seen at one junction end. Distinct nucleotide sequences in the sample also encode this CDR3. The chain employs TRBV6-5 and TRBJ2-4; TRBD1 is a possible D gene (5 bases). Germline V gene lookup returns CDR1 MNHEY and CDR2 SVGAGI. The CDR3 sequence is 16 residues long. The CDR3: CASSYDAGIAKNIQYF. The CDR3 DNA reads as TGTGCCAGCAGTTACGACGCAGGGATAGCCAAGAACATTCAGTACTTC.

The V gene is TRBV5-1, the J gene TRBJ2-1; 12 bases line up with TRBD2. This CDR3 is built from 14 residues. Trimming removed 5 bases from V and 8 bases from J; junction bases left unmatched: 5. The V gene's germline CDR1 is SGHRS and CDR2 YFSETQ. This CDR3 is CASSRLAGADEQFF. The CDR3 nucleotides are TGCGCCAGCAGTCGACTAGCGGGAGCGGATGAGCAGTTCTTC. The complete variable domain, with remaining parts taken from reference TRBV5-1 and TRBJ2-1, reads KAGVTQTPRYLIKTRGQQVTLSCSPISGHRSVSWYQQTPGQGLQFLFEYFSETQRNKGNFPGRFSGRQFSNSRSEMNVSTLELGDSALYLCASSRLAGADEQFFGPGTRLTVL.

The chain has TRBV7-2 and TRBJ2-5, with D tentatively TRBD1 (5 bases). The CDR3 extends over 13 amino acids. The V end lost 2 bases, the J end lost 3 bases, and 7 bases lay between the germline ends. The germline V gene encodes CDR1 SGHTA and CDR2 FQGNSA. The CDR3 sequence is CASSLPQEETQYF. The CDR3 bases are TGTGCCAGCAGCTTACCACAGGAAGAGACCCAGTACTTC.

The chain is built from TRBV18 and TRBJ1-4; D unresolved. CDR3 size: 14 residues. The germline V gene encodes CDR1 KGHSH and CDR2 LQKENI. Trimming removed 1 base from V and 5 bases from J, with 8 bases in between. The CDR3 spells CASSPRALNEKLFF. In DNA form, the CDR3 reads TGTGCCAGCTCACCACGGGCATTGAATGAAAAACTGTTTTTT.

This chain connects TRBV15 to TRBJ2-3; D unclear. V shed 8 bases and J shed 2 bases, with 11 bases lying between them. CDR1 is LNHNV, CDR2 YYDKDF, per germline (reference sequence). CDR3 size: 13 residues. The CDR3, as DNA: TGTGCCACCGGTCGTGGCACCACAGATACGCAGTATTTT. It encodes CATGRGTTDTQYF.

The rearrangement links TRBV4-3 to TRBJ2-1, with 14 nucleotides matching TRBD2. Germline V gene data show CDR1 as LGHNA and CDR2 as YSLEER. Germline trimming cut 1 base from V and 6 bases from J; bases unmatched to any gene: 2. The CDR3 has 16 amino acids. This CDR3 is CASSQVGLAGGNEQFF. Here the CDR3 DNA reads TGCGCCAGCAGCCAAGTAGGACTAGCGGGAGGCAATGAGCAGTTCTTC.

The chain combines TRBV9 with TRBJ2-3; the match to TRBD2 covers 8 bases. The CDR3 is 13 amino acids. The junction had 4 bases not matched to a gene; V was cut back by 4 bases and J by 6 bases. Germline loops: CDR1 SGDLS, CDR2 YYNGEE. CDR3 DNA sequence: TGTGCCAGCAGCTTGGGACTAGTTGATACGCAGTATTTT. The encoded protein is CASSLGLVDTQYF.

The chain is built from TRBV2 and TRBJ2-5; 9 nucleotides align to TRBD1. The CDR3 has 16 residues. V gave up 6 bases and J gave up 2 bases; unmatched junction bases: 10. CDR1 SNHLY and CDR2 FYNNEI come from the germline V gene. CDR3 nucleotide sequence: TGTGCCAGCAGCGAGGGACAGGGAACTCTACAAGAGACCCAGTACTTC. It is translated as CASSEGQGTLQETQYF. The full variable domain, with the rest looked up from reference TRBV2 and TRBJ2-5, is EPEVTQTPSHQVTQMGQEVILRCVPISNHLYFYWYRQILGQKVEFLVSFYNNEISEKSEIFDDQFSVERPDGSNFTLKIRSTKLEDSAMYFCASSEGQGTLQETQYFGPGTRLLVL.

J is TRBJ1-6 and V is TRBV11-1, with D unresolved. Trimming pared 3 bases from V and 5 bases from J, leaving 8 bases between. The germline gives CDR1 SGHAT, CDR2 FQDESV (reference sequence). This CDR3 comprises 14 residues. The CDR3 DNA reads as TGTGCCAGCAGCTTTCTCAGGAATAATTCACCCCTCCACTTT. Its translation is CASSFLRNNSPLHF.

This clone showed up just a few times. The V call is TRBV28, the J call TRBJ2-7, with 9 bases that match TRBD1. Losses at the gene ends were 5 bases for V and 3 bases for J; bases not matched to a gene: 11. The CDR3 has 16 amino acids. Germline values: CDR1 MDHEN, CDR2 SYDVKM. CDR3 in amino acids: CASSVTGTGSYYEQYF. The DNA for the CDR3 is TGTGCCAGCAGTGTCACCGGGACAGGGTCTTACTACGAGCAGTACTTC.

A word on this clone: One end of the junction is discordant with germline, which a read error may explain. The rearrangement uses TRBV7-7 and TRBJ2-7; 15 bases match TRBD2. Germline V gene lookup returns CDR1 SSHAT and CDR2 FNYEAQ (reference sequence). This CDR3 is 16 amino acids long. CDR3 coding DNA: TGTGCTAGCAGCTCCGGACTAGCGGGGGGGTCCTACGAGCAGTACTTC. The encoded protein is CASSSGLAGGSYEQYF.

The V and J genes are TRBV6-5 and TRBJ1-2; D not certain. The CDR3 is made up of 12 amino acids. V dropped 0 bases and J dropped 4 bases, with 3 bases sitting between them. The germline gives CDR1 MNHEY, CDR2 SVGAGI. The CDR3 nucleotides are TGTGCCAGCAGTTACTCGGCCTATGGCTACACCTTC. Its protein is CASSYSAYGYTF.

The J gene is TRBJ2-7, the V gene TRBV7-3; 10 bases align to TRBD1. This CDR3 is built from 16 residues. With V trimmed by 1 base and J by 3 bases, 6 bases remained unmatched. CDR1 and CDR2 (germline): SGHTA, FQGTGA. For the CDR3, the DNA is TGTGCCAGCAGCTTAAGCGGGACAGGGGTCGGCTACGAGCAGTACTTC. Its translation is CASSLSGTGVGYEQYF.

The V and J genes are TRBV7-9 and TRBJ1-4; 7 nucleotides agree with TRBD1. Trimming at V came to 4 bases and at J to 4 bases, leaving 6 bases not matched to a gene. The CDR3 is made up of 15 amino acids. Per germline, CDR1 SEHNR and CDR2 FQNEAQ (reference sequence). In DNA, the CDR3 is TGTGCCAGCAGCTCGGGACAGTCTGATAATGAAAAACTGTTTTTT. Amino acids: CASSSGQSDNEKLFF.

The V and J genes are TRBV19 and TRBJ2-1, with 7 bases that match TRBD2. CDR3 size: 15 residues. The ends lost 7 bases at V and 6 bases at J; junction bases unmatched: 12. Germline lookup yields CDR1 LNHDA and CDR2 SQIVND (reference sequence). The CDR3 DNA reads TGTGCCAGTACCCCTTTGGCGGGAGCTGGCAATGAGCAGTTCTTC. Amino acids: CASTPLAGAGNEQFF.

J is TRBJ2-1 and V is TRBV6-1; a weak D match, TRBD1 (7 bases). This CDR3 has 14 residues. V shed 3 bases and J shed 12 bases, with 18 bases lying between them. Germline CDR1 reads MNHNS; CDR2 reads SASEGT. The CDR3 loop is CASSDQGGLVGQFF. DNA of the CDR3: TGTGCCAGCAGTGATCAGGGGGGCCTCGTTGGGCAGTTCTTC.

This chain links TRBV7-2 with TRBJ2-2; D is ambiguous. The CDR3 runs 18 residues. Germline V gives CDR1 SGHTA, CDR2 FQGNSA. Trimming removed 1 base at V and 1 base at J, with 16 bases between. CDR3: CASSLEVIHYLNTGELFF. In DNA form, the CDR3 reads TGTGCCAGCAGCTTAGAAGTTATTCATTACTTGAACACCGGGGAGCTGTTTTTT.

This clone was counted between two and nine times. This chain connects TRBV6-5 to TRBJ2-3; D gene unclear. Germline-derived CDR1 and CDR2 are MNHEY and SVGAGI. This CDR3 is 11 amino acids long. The ends were cut back, 2 bases at V and 11 bases at J, with 8 bases in the middle. CDR3 DNA sequence: TGTGCCAGCAGTTACGAGCGTCAGCAGTATTTT. It yields the protein CASSYERQQYF.

The chain employs TRBV13 and TRBJ2-2; 11 nucleotides line up with TRBD2. This CDR3 comprises 16 residues. CDR1 is PRHDT, CDR2 FYEKMQ, per germline (reference sequence). Trimming at V came to 5 bases and at J to 5 bases, leaving 7 bases not matched to a gene. CDR3 residues: CASSRGTSGETGELFF. The CDR3 nucleotides are TGTGCCAGCAGCCGAGGGACTAGCGGAGAGACCGGGGAGCTGTTTTTT.

This chain joins TRBV6-1 and TRBJ2-7; TRBD2 matches 8 bases. Germline CDR1 is MNHNS and CDR2 is SASEGT. V gave up 3 bases and J gave up 2 bases; unmatched junction bases: 9. There are 16 residues in the CDR3. The CDR3 is CASSELYGRGAYEQYF. The CDR3, as DNA: TGTGCCAGCAGTGAGTTGTACGGGCGGGGGGCCTACGAGCAGTACTTC.

The V gene is TRBV29-1, the J gene TRBJ1-2; D is unresolved. Germline lookup yields CDR1 SQVTM and CDR2 ANQGSEA. The CDR3 loop spans 13 amino acids. Trimming shortened V by 7 bases and J by 5 bases, and 17 bases separated the two germline ends. The CDR3 loop reads CSGWEGSGYGYTF. CDR3 coding DNA: TGCAGCGGATGGGAGGGATCGGGGTATGGCTACACCTTC.

The chain has TRBV13 and TRBJ2-1; 13 bases line up with TRBD2. CDR3 length: 16 residues. Trimming removed 7 bases from V and 1 base from J; junction bases left unmatched: 4. Germline values: CDR1 PRHDT, CDR2 FYEKMQ (reference sequence). The CDR3 nucleotides read TGTGCCAGCAATGGACTAGCGGGAGCTTCCTACAATGAGCAGTTCTTC. Translated: CASNGLAGASYNEQFF.

V is TRBV4-3 and J is TRBJ1-2; tentative D call: TRBD1 (5 bases). With 0 bases removed from V and 5 bases from J, the gap between germline ends came to 16 bases. The CDR3 has 16 amino acids. Germline V CDR1 and CDR2: LGHNA, YSLEER. Here the CDR3 DNA reads TGCGCCAGCAGCCAAGATTGGCCCGACCGGGGGTATGGCTACACCTTC. Protein: CASSQDWPDRGYGYTF.

The chain links TRBV7-9 to TRBJ2-1; D not certain. CDR3 length equals 16 residues. Trimming shortened V by 4 bases and J by 0 bases, and 13 bases separated the two germline ends. Germline CDR1 reads SEHNR; CDR2 reads FQNEAQ (reference sequence). The CDR3 loop reads CASSSVPTNSYNEQFF. CDR3 nucleotide sequence: TGTGCCAGCAGCTCCGTCCCGACAAACTCCTACAATGAGCAGTTCTTC.